Only one count was recorded for the clone carrying this TCR beta chain. V dropped 0 bases and J dropped 5 bases, with 16 bases sitting between them. Germline lookup yields CDR1 SGHNT and CDR2 YENEEA. There are 17 residues in the CDR3. The record originates from a study of blood T cell repertoires in COVID-19. The study recruited people aged about 18 to 89 years across approximately 23 US areas. Clinical history reported by participants formed the basis on which cohorts were assigned. Per the authors' pipeline: Amplification of reference gene primers was used by the study to estimate nucleated cell counts. This table comes from immunoSEQ multiplex PCR, and its TCRdb copy is limited to in-frame clones, with some not included. Clonal size and the V and J genes are those of that table, whereas D and trimming came from the DNA. In the table there are roughly 430,000 clones, around 90% of which are singletons.

V usage is TRBV11-3 and J usage is TRBJ2-2; possibly TRBD2 for D (5 bases). The sequence came from a woman aged 35 to 49 with acute COVID-19. The sequencing input was PBMCs or T cells enriched from blood (not recorded which). CDR3 protein: CASSLDRDTVSTGELFF. The CDR3 DNA reads TGTGCCAGCAGCTTAGATCGGGATACGGTTTCTACCGGGGAGCTGTTTTTT.